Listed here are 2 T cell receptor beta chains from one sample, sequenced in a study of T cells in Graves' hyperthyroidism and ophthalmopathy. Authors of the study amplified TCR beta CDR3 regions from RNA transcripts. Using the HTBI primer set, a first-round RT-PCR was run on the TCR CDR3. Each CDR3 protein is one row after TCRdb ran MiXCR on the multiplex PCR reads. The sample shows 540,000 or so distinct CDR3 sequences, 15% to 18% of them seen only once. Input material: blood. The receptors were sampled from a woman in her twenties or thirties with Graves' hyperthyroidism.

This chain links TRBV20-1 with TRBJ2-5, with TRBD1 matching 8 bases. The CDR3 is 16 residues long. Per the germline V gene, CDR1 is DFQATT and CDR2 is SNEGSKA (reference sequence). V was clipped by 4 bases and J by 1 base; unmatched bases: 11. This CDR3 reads CSATPRTGTSQETQYF. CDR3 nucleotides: TGCAGTGCTACCCCTCGGACAGGGACGTCCCAAGAGACCCAGTACTTC.

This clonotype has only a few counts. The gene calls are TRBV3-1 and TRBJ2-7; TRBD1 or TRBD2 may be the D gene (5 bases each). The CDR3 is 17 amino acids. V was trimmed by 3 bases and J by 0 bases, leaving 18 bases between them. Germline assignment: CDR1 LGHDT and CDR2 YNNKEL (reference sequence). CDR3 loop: CASSQDEGPLHSYEQYF. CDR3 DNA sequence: TGTGCCAGCAGCCAGGACGAGGGACCCCTTCACTCCTACGAGCAGTACTTC.